One T cell receptor (beta chain) is described in this entry. This clone was observed a few times. What this receptor recognizes is not known. Base qualities were left out, and no much larger clone turns up one base away. Each collaborating institution followed its own protocols to collect whole blood in K2EDTA tubes. For TCRbeta analysis, collaborator samples were shipped as frozen whole blood, as isolated PBMCs, or as DNA extracted from either sample type. These data belong to a study of blood T cell repertoires in COVID-19 (dated by TCRdb to 2020 to 2021). With respect to the entire study: Samples from collaborators originated in the United States, Italy and Spain and spanned both the acute and convalescent phases of COVID-19. The material from the prospective study consisted of cDNA or gDNA derived from T cells, B-cell-depleted T cells, or PBMCs. Deeply sampled blood TCRbeta repertoires from subjects exposed to, actively infected with, or recovered from COVID-19 were included in the dataset. The repertoires were released in a freely available public database intended as a resource for research on the immune response to SARS-CoV-2. Samples were obtained from the ongoing ImmuneRACE study (first 160 participants) and from about 1,300 subjects provided by 6 global collaborators. The sample metadata nearly always contained a de-identified subject ID, COVID-19 status, age in years and sex. Where available, HLA class I and class II types were taken from metadata supplied by the sample provider and were not determined by assay-based typing. General conclusions and limits of the study: How much clinical and demographic metadata was included differed by source and by participant, and the metadata was provided uncurated.

TCRbeta CDR3 regions were amplified from genomic DNA by means of the immunoSEQ Assay, a bias-controlled multiplex PCR. As for how the authors treated the data: Nucleated cell counts per sample were estimated from amplification of reference gene primers within the assay. Sequence reads were collapsed and filtered to measure the absolute abundance of every unique TCRbeta CDR3 rearrangement. For each sample, productive Simpson clonality was calculated by taking the square root of Simpson's diversity index across productive rearrangements. Here the immuneACCESS table is served through TCRdb, limited to in-frame sequences with V and J called. Missing clones are a known gap in these copies; in checked studies unresolved V genes cover under half, and the rest lacks a known reason. V, J and clone size derive from that table, while D and trimming were established from the DNA sequence. A total of tens of thousands of clones appear in this sample, 70% to 90% of them only once. 7.5% to 10% of the sample comes from the top ten.

CDR1 is given as SGHRS and CDR2 as YFSETQ, both from the germline V gene. V and J are truncated by 0 bases and 0 bases respectively, leaving an intervening sequence of 9 bases. From its cysteine to its phenylalanine, the CDR3 spans 15 amino acids. The sequence is cut down to CDR3 DNA, 45 bases in frame from base 1. This clonotype was obtained from a woman between 65 and 79 years old with acute or convalescent COVID-19. What was sequenced was peripheral blood. The chain uses TRBV5-1 and TRBJ1-2, with a tentative D gene TRBD1 over 5 matching bases. The nucleotide sequence is TGCGCCAGCAGCTTGGAGGGGATTCCTAACTATGGCTACACCTTC. The translation is CASSLEGIPNYGYTF. Extended through the reference TRBV5-1 and TRBJ1-2 proteins, this CDR3 yields the full variable domain: KAGVTQTPRYLIKTRGQQVTLSCSPISGHRSVSWYQQTPGQGLQFLFEYFSETQRNKGNFPGRFSGRQFSNSRSEMNVSTLELGDSALYLCASSLEGIPNYGYTFGSGTRLTVV.